The present T cell receptor beta chain was sequenced within a study of shared clonotypes between healthy human individuals. Study at large: Used for every donor were three CD4 naive, three CD4 memory, two CD8 naive and one CD8 memory plate.

V lost 5 bases and J lost 4, with 17 bases in between. CDR3 size: 15 residues. Germline CDR1 MNHEY, CDR2 SVGAGI. Data came from immunoSEQ multiplex PCR; TCRdb stores just in-frame clones and leaves some out. The sample holds roughly 1,100,000 clones; about 75% are singletons and the top ten take approximately 1.5%. Each donor was a Caucasian adult residing in Nashville, Tennessee. The genes are TRBV6-5 and TRBJ2-5; perhaps D is TRBD1 or TRBD2 (6 bases each). The clonotype was recovered from a man aged 18 to 29 in good health. Sequencing was done on a sample of memory CD4+ T cells sorted from blood. Subset reported: CD45RA-negative fraction. CDR3: CASSTGSSGAETQYF. The CDR3, as DNA: TGTGCCAGCAGTACAGGGAGTTCGGGGGCAGAGACCCAGTACTTC.